This TCR beta chain stems from a study of identical twins. This CDR3 is 13 amino acids long. CDR1 and CDR2 (germline): ENHRY, SYGVKD. Trimming removed 11 bases from V and 2 bases from J, with 14 bases in between. The table lists this clonotype with many counts. Each CDR3 protein gets one entry after TCRdb re-called the 5' RACE reads with MiXCR. This table holds fewer than 350,000 distinct CDR3 sequences, more than 6.5% found once. These data also formed part of another study, on yellow fever vaccine responses in identical twins.

This receptor was obtained from a woman between 18 and 29 years old in good health. The sequenced sample was memory (CD45RO+) T cells sorted from blood. The chain couples TRBV10-3 to TRBJ2-3; D possibly uses TRBD1 or TRBD2 (5 bases each). The CDR3 sequence: CASRGVVTDTQYF. CDR3 DNA sequence: TGTGCCTCGCGAGGGGTTGTCACAGATACGCAGTATTTT.